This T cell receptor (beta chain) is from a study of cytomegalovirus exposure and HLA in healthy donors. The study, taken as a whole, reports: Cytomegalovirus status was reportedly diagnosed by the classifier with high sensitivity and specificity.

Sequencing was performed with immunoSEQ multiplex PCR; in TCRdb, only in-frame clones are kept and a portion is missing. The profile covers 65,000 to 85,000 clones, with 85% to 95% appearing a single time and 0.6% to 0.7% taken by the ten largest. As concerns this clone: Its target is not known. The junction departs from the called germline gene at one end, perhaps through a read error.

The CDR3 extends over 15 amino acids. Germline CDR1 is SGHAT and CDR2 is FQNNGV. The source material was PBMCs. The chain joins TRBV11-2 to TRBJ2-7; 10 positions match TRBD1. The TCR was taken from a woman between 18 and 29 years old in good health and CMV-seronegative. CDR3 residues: CASSYGQGVGYVQYF. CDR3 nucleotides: TGTGCCAGCAGCTACGGACAGGGGGTGGGGTACGTGCAGTACTTC.